Presented here are 27 T cell receptor beta chains from one specimen sequenced in a study of blood T cell repertoires in COVID-19. Repertoires were generated with immunoSEQ multiplex PCR, while TCRdb's copy carries only in-frame clones and drops some. The profile covers about 300,000 clones, with nearly 90% appearing a single time and approximately 6% taken by the ten largest. Sequenced: PBMCs or T cells enriched from blood (not recorded which). The receptors come from a woman aged 25 to 39 who had recovered from COVID-19.

The chain recombines TRBV19 with TRBJ1-4; D remains ambiguous. Trimming took off 10 bases at V and 3 bases at J, with 18 bases between the two ends. Germline CDR1 and CDR2: LNHDA and SQIVND (reference sequence). The CDR3 is made up of 15 amino acids. The CDR3 loop reads CATRPGRAANEKLFF. The CDR3 coding sequence is TGTGCCACCCGGCCGGGGAGGGCGGCTAATGAAAAACTGTTTTTT. The complete variable domain, with remaining parts taken from reference TRBV19 and TRBJ1-4, reads DGGITQSPKYLFRKEGQNVTLSCEQNLNHDAMYWYRQDPGQGLRLIYYSQIVNDFQKGDIAEGYSVSREKKESFPLTVTSAQKNPTAFYLCATRPGRAANEKLFFGSGTQLSVL.

In DNA, the CDR3 is TGTGCCAGCAGTGCCCGGACAGGGCGGAAAGAGACCCAGTACTTC. Amino acid sequence: CASSARTGRKETQYF. The chain recombines TRBV27 with TRBJ2-5; 8 positions agree with TRBD1. CDR1 MNHEY and CDR2 SMNVEV come from the germline V gene (reference sequence). Trimming removed 5 bases from V and 3 bases from J; junction bases left unmatched: 8. CDR3 size: 15 residues.

This chain connects TRBV18 to TRBJ1-3, with D possibly TRBD1 on 5 matching bases. Germline V gene data show CDR1 as KGHSH and CDR2 as LQKENI. The CDR3 is 16 residues long. Trimming shortened V by 6 bases and J by 0 bases, and 15 bases separated the two germline ends. The CDR3 region is CASSGRGASSGNTIYF. The CDR3 DNA reads as TGTGCCAGCTCCGGGAGAGGGGCATCCTCTGGAAACACCATATATTTT.

V and J are TRBV29-1 and TRBJ2-4; 12 bases match TRBD2. Looked up from germline, CDR1 is SQVTM and CDR2 is ANQGSEA. The CDR3 runs 14 residues. J lost 6 bases, V lost 3 bases, and 3 bases had no gene match. CDR3 amino acids: CSVDPSGGGNIQYF. Here the CDR3 DNA reads TGCAGCGTTGACCCTAGCGGGGGGGGAAACATTCAGTACTTC.

This clone was seen more than once but under ten times. The CDR3 reads CASSQGTGEYYEQYF. CDR3 sequence (DNA): TGCGCCAGCAGCCAAGGGACAGGGGAATACTACGAGCAGTACTTC. The chain links TRBV4-1 to TRBJ2-7, with TRBD1 matching 9 bases. Germline CDR1 MGHRA, CDR2 YSYEKL. V shed 1 base and J 3 bases; nucleotides not matched to a gene: 4. The CDR3 is 15 amino acids.

The gene calls are TRBV7-3 and TRBJ2-2, with D unclear. Deletions cut 5 bases from V and 5 bases from J, with 6 bases between. Germline V gene data show CDR1 as SGHTA and CDR2 as FQGTGA. This CDR3 comprises 12 residues. The CDR3 loop reads CASSQRTGELFF. The CDR3 coding sequence is TGTGCCAGCAGCCAACGGACCGGGGAGCTGTTTTTT.

The rearrangement links TRBV30 to TRBJ1-5, with D possibly matching TRBD1 (6 bases). This CDR3 region has 13 residues. V lost 1 base to trimming and J lost 4 bases, with 8 bases between them. CDR1 and CDR2 from the germline V gene are GTSNPN and SVGIG (reference sequence). The CDR3 region is CAWSAGVNQPQHF. The CDR3, as DNA: TGTGCCTGGAGTGCAGGGGTTAATCAGCCCCAGCATTTT.

This clone has a single count. The gene calls are TRBV7-9 and TRBJ2-7, with a tentative D call TRBD1 (7 bases). CDR1 SEHNR and CDR2 FQNEAQ come from the germline V gene (reference sequence). This CDR3 spans 15 amino acids. V lost 1 base, J lost 2 bases, and 12 bases lay in between. The CDR3 coding sequence is TGTGCCAGCAGCTTAGAGGCAGGGGGGACCTACGAGCAGTACTTC. Protein product: CASSLEAGGTYEQYF. Variable domain in full (rest from reference TRBV7-9 and TRBJ2-7): DTGVSQNPRHKITKRGQNVTFRCDPISEHNRLYWYRQTLGQGPEFLTYFQNEAQLEKSRLLSDRFSAERPKGSFSTLEIQRTEQGDSAMYLCASSLEAGGTYEQYFGPGTRLTVT.

This chain uses TRBV7-2 with TRBJ2-7; 8 nucleotides match TRBD1. The CDR3 consists of 14 residues. J was trimmed by 3 bases and V by 5 bases; bases with no gene match: 6. Per the germline V gene, CDR1 is SGHTA and CDR2 is FQGNSA. The CDR3 coding sequence is TGTGCCAGCAGCCCCCAAACAGGGGGCTACGAGCAGTACTTC. Amino acid sequence: CASSPQTGGYEQYF.

The chain carries TRBV9 and TRBJ2-1; the match to TRBD1 covers 7 bases. This CDR3 has 14 amino acids. J was trimmed by 4 bases and V by 0 bases; bases with no gene match: 1. Germline V gene lookup returns CDR1 SGDLS and CDR2 YYNGEE. The CDR3 DNA is TGTGCCAGCAGCGTAGGGGACAGTTACAATGAGCAGTTCTTC. Encoded protein: CASSVGDSYNEQFF.

The chain couples TRBV4-2 to TRBJ1-5, with D tentatively TRBD1 (6 bases). The CDR3 covers 15 residues. Germline V gene lookup returns CDR1 LGHNA and CDR2 YNFKEQ. The germline V and J ends were trimmed by 1 base and 1 base, with 8 bases remaining between them. CDR3 region: CASSQGGQSNQPQHF. CDR3 nucleotides: TGTGCCAGCAGCCAAGGAGGACAGAGCAATCAGCCCCAGCATTTT.

The V and J genes are TRBV2 and TRBJ1-1; 7 bases agree with TRBD1. Looked up from germline, CDR1 is SNHLY and CDR2 is FYNNEI. V shed 6 bases and J 0 bases; nucleotides not matched to a gene: 4. The CDR3 runs to 14 residues. CDR3 in DNA: TGTGCCAGCAGGACAGGGACAATGAACACTGAAGCTTTCTTT. It codes for CASRTGTMNTEAFF.

The rearrangement joins TRBV29-1 to TRBJ1-6, with 7 bases that match TRBD1. The junction had 8 bases not matched to a gene; V was cut back by 5 bases and J by 7 bases. This CDR3 comprises 14 residues. Germline V gives CDR1 SQVTM, CDR2 ANQGSEA. CDR3 nucleotides: TGCAGCGTTCGAACGGGACAGTTGAATTCACCCCTCCACTTT. It is translated as CSVRTGQLNSPLHF.

The rearrangement joins TRBV9 to TRBJ1-3, with D unclear. CDR1 is SGDLS and CDR2 is YYNGEE in the germline V gene. The V end lost 0 bases, the J end lost 2 bases, and 15 bases lay between the germline ends. The length of the CDR3 is 17 residues. CDR3 protein: CASSVAAQPGTGNTIYF. For the CDR3, the DNA is TGTGCCAGCAGCGTAGCTGCCCAGCCGGGGACTGGAAACACCATATATTTT.

The chain uses TRBV2 and TRBJ1-4, with 8 nucleotides matching TRBD1. The germline V gene has CDR1 SNHLY and CDR2 FYNNEI. The CDR3 has 15 residues. With V trimmed by 1 base and J by 8 bases, 6 bases remained unmatched. CDR3 coding DNA: TGTGCCAGCAGTGAAGTCCAGGGGGCGGGAGAAAAACTGTTTTTT. Its protein is CASSEVQGAGEKLFF.

The J gene is TRBJ1-5, the V gene TRBV3-1 (or the pseudogene TRBV3-2); D remains ambiguous. This CDR3 spans 14 amino acids. Germline CDR1 LGHDT, CDR2 YNNKEL (reference sequence). V was trimmed by 4 bases and J by 6 bases, leaving 13 bases between them. The CDR3 loop reads CASSPTITGQPQHF. CDR3 bases: TGTGCCAGCAGCCCAACTATTACGGGTCAGCCCCAGCATTTT.

The chain recombines TRBV5-1 with TRBJ2-5, with 7 bases lining up with TRBD2. The CDR3 runs to 15 residues. Trimming took 4 bases from V and 1 from J; bases not matched to a gene: 7. Germline assignment: CDR1 SGHRS and CDR2 YFSETQ. CDR3 bases: TGCGCCAGCAGCCCTGAGCGGGGAAGCCAAGAGACCCAGTACTTC. This encodes CASSPERGSQETQYF.

This sequence joins TRBV18 and TRBJ2-2, with no clear D. Germline V lookup: CDR1 KGHSH, CDR2 LQKENI. V lost 2 bases, J lost 0 bases, and 7 bases lay in between. CDR3 length: 15 amino acids. The DNA of the CDR3 is TGTGCCAGCTCACCAATAAGCTCGAACACCGGGGAGCTGTTTTTT. The encoded protein is CASSPISSNTGELFF.

J is TRBJ2-3 and V is TRBV30; D remains ambiguous. CDR1 GTSNPN and CDR2 SVGIG come from the germline V gene (reference sequence). The CDR3 loop spans 13 amino acids. Trimming left V 2 bases short and J 2 bases short, with 8 bases between. In nucleotides, the CDR3 is TGTGCCTGGAGTACGGGTTCCACAGATACGCAGTATTTT. Translated, it gives CAWSTGSTDTQYF.

The J gene is TRBJ1-2, the V gene TRBV27; D perhaps matches TRBD1 (5 bases). Germline values: CDR1 MNHEY, CDR2 SMNVEV (reference sequence). With 6 bases removed from V and 8 bases from J, the gap between germline ends came to 10 bases. CDR3 length: 11 amino acids. The CDR3 bases are TGTGCCAGCAGCCCAGGACAAGGCTACACCTTC. This sequence encodes CASSPGQGYTF.

The chain uses TRBV19 and TRBJ2-7, with TRBD1 identical over 8 bases. The CDR3 loop spans 15 amino acids. V dropped 5 bases and J dropped 0; count of bases not matched to a gene: 6. In germline, CDR1 is LNHDA, CDR2 SQIVND (reference sequence). As DNA, the CDR3 is TGTGCCAGTAGTCCGCGGGACAGGCCCTCCTACGAGCAGTACTTC. Translating gives CASSPRDRPSYEQYF.

The chain combines TRBV11-1 with TRBJ1-1; TRBD1 matches 10 bases. Germline CDR1 SGHAT, CDR2 FQDESV (reference sequence). The V and J ends lost 2 bases and 5 bases, in that order; junction bases with no gene match: 8. The CDR3 has 16 residues. CDR3 in DNA: TGTGCCAGCAGCTTACCGGGACAGGGGATGGGTACTGAAGCTTTCTTT. Its translation is CASSLPGQGMGTEAFF.

This clone was recorded only once. This chain links TRBV5-1 with TRBJ1-2; TRBD1 aligns across 11 bases. Germline loops: CDR1 SGHRS, CDR2 YFSETQ. The V and J ends lost 4 bases and 6 bases, in that order; junction bases with no gene match: 2. The CDR3 sequence is 13 residues long. CDR3 sequence reads: CASSQDRGHGYTF. The CDR3 region has the DNA TGCGCCAGCAGCCAGGACAGGGGGCATGGCTACACCTTC. The variable domain in full, with the rest retrieved from reference TRBV5-1 and TRBJ1-2, is KAGVTQTPRYLIKTRGQQVTLSCSPISGHRSVSWYQQTPGQGLQFLFEYFSETQRNKGNFPGRFSGRQFSNSRSEMNVSTLELGDSALYLCASSQDRGHGYTFGSGTRLTVV.

The rearrangement links TRBV11-2 to TRBJ1-6; weak D call: TRBD1 (6 bases). V gave up 5 bases and J gave up 10 bases, with 18 bases separating them. This CDR3 comprises 15 residues. Germline V gene data show CDR1 as SGHAT and CDR2 as FQNNGV. This CDR3 reads CASSPGAGMGSPLHF. The CDR3 nucleotides are TGTGCCAGCAGCCCAGGGGCAGGGATGGGCTCACCCCTCCACTTT.

The rearrangement links TRBV29-1 to TRBJ1-2; the D gene is possibly TRBD1 (5 bases). The CDR3 is 11 residues long. V lost 8 bases, J lost 7 bases, and 14 bases lay in between. Germline V gene data show CDR1 as SQVTM and CDR2 as ANQGSEA. The CDR3 sequence is CSLEGFPGYTF. CDR3 nucleotide sequence: TGCAGCCTGGAGGGGTTTCCTGGCTACACCTTC.

V is TRBV7-3 and J is TRBJ2-3; D not certain. Looked up from germline, CDR1 is SGHTA and CDR2 is FQGTGA. This CDR3 region has 11 residues. Trimming left V 6 bases short and J 6 bases short, with 7 bases between. The CDR3 spells CASRERDTQYF. As DNA, the CDR3 is TGTGCCAGCAGGGAGAGGGATACGCAGTATTTT.

This clone is a singleton in its sample. The rearrangement links TRBV11-1 to TRBJ1-1; no definite D call. CDR1 and CDR2 (germline): SGHAT, FQDESV (reference sequence). Trimming pared 5 bases from V and 5 bases from J, leaving 6 bases between. This CDR3 spans 11 amino acids. The CDR3 coding sequence is TGTGCCAGCAGCCCCCGGACTGAAGCTTTCTTT. It yields the protein CASSPRTEAFF.